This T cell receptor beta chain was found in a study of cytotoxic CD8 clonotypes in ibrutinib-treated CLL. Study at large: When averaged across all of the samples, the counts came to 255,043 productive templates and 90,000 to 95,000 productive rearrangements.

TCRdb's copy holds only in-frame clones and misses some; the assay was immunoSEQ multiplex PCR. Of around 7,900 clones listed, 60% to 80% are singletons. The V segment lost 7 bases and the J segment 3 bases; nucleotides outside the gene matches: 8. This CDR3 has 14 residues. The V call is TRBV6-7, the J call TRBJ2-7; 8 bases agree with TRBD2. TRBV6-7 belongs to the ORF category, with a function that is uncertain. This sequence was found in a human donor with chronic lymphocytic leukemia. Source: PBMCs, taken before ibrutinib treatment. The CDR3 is CASTRSGSGYEQYF. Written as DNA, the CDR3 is TGTGCCAGCACTCGGAGCGGGAGTGGCTACGAGCAGTACTTC.